Listed below are T cell receptor beta chains from one sample, sequenced in a study of beta chain features in type 1 diabetes. The table came from immunoSEQ multiplex PCR; TCRdb's copy has only in-frame clones and leaves some out. The sample lists about 210,000 clones; around 9.9% were seen once. Sequenced: central memory CD4+ T cells from blood. These TCRs come from a man in his late teens or twenties in good health. Each CDR3 is given with its conserved first and last residue. D genes are given only for firm matches. Not all rows give a size; the values are once, few, many and, for expanded clones, a class.

>NA|TRBV5-1|TRBJ2-3|NA
TGCGCCAGCAGCTTGGGGCAGCGCACAGATACGCAGTATTTT
CASSLGQRTDTQYF
>NA|TRBV28|TRBJ1-5|few
TGTGCCAGCAGTCCAGCCCAGTTTAGCAATCAGCCCCAGCATTTT
CASSPAQFSNQPQHF
>NA|TRBV29-1|TRBJ2-4|few
TGCAGCGTTCGTCCCACGGGGGTGGTGTACATTCAGTACTTC
CSVRPTGVVYIQYF
>NA|TRBV6-5|TRBJ1-5|NA
TGTGCCAGCAGTACCATCATAGGCAATCAGCCCCAGCATTTT
CASSTIIGNQPQHF
>NA|TRBV7-2|TRBJ1-1|few
TGTGCCAGCAGCCTAGGGGCCAGGGACACTGAAGCTTTCTTT
CASSLGARDTEAFF
>NA|TRBV30|TRBJ2-7|NA
TGTGCCTGGAGGCGGAGAACGTACGAGCAGTACTTC
CAWRRRTYEQYF
>NA|TRBV18|TRBJ2-7|few
TGTGCCAGCTCACCACGGCGAGCCGGGACTGAATACGAGCAGTACTTC
CASSPRRAGTEYEQYF
>NA|TRBV25-1|TRBJ2-7|few
TGTGCCAGCAGTGAATTGGAACCCGACTCCTACGAGCAGTACTTC
CASSELEPDSYEQYF
>NA|TRBV6-6|TRBJ2-7|few
TGTGCCAGCAGCCCTTTCGGCGAAGGGACTTACGAGCAGTACTTC
CASSPFGEGTYEQYF
>NA|TRBV6-1|TRBJ1-1|few
TGTGCCAGCAGTGAAATTGTCCGTCGGGGCGCTTTCTTT
CASSEIVRRGAFF
>TRBD2|TRBV7-2|TRBJ2-7|NA
TGTGCCAGCAGCCCCAGGACTAGCGGGACAATACGGTACGAGCAGTACTTC
CASSPRTSGTIRYEQYF
>NA|TRBV30|TRBJ2-6|NA
TGTGCCTGGAAAGGGGCTGGGGCCAACGTCCTGACTTTC
CAWKGAGANVLTF
>TRBD2|TRBV28|TRBJ2-5|NA
TGTGCCAGCAGTTCACCCACCGGGACTAGCGGGATTGAGACCCAGTACTTC
CASSSPTGTSGIETQYF
>TRBD2|TRBV6-5|TRBJ2-7|few
TGTGCCAGCAGCGGACTAGCGGGTTCCTACGAGCAGTACTTC
CASSGLAGSYEQYF
>TRBD1|TRBV9|TRBJ2-1|many
TGTGCCAGCACCAGACAGGGGAGCTCCTACAATGAGCAGTTCTTC
CASTRQGSSYNEQFF
>TRBD2|TRBV30|TRBJ2-5|NA
TGTGCCTGGAGTGTTCGGGGGGTGGAGACCCAGTACTTC
CAWSVRGVETQYF
>NA|TRBV7-9|TRBJ1-5|few
TGTGCCAGCAGCCTAGGAAATAGCAATCAGCCCCAGCATTTT
CASSLGNSNQPQHF
>NA|TRBV25-1|TRBJ2-6|few
TGTGCCAGTGGGGGCCTCTCTGGGGCCAACGTCCTGACTTTC
CASGGLSGANVLTF
>NA|TRBV11-2|TRBJ2-7|few
TGTGCCAGCAGCTCCGACTGGAACTCCTACGAGCAGTACTTC
CASSSDWNSYEQYF
>NA|TRBV9|TRBJ2-3|NA
TGTGCCAGCAGCTCCGCCACCTATAGCACAGATACGCAGTATTTT
CASSSATYSTDTQYF
>NA|TRBV4-1|TRBJ2-1|few
TGCGCCAGCAGTTCTCAGCTCGGGCAATACAATGAGCAGTTCTTC
CASSSQLGQYNEQFF
>TRBD1|TRBV5-1|TRBJ2-7|few
TGCGCCAGCAGCTTCCAGGGGGATGGCGAGCAGTACTTC
CASSFQGDGEQYF
>NA|TRBV28|TRBJ2-7|few
TGTGCCAGCAGTTTCACGGGCCGCTACGAGCAGTACTTC
CASSFTGRYEQYF
>NA|TRBV27|TRBJ2-7|many
TGTGCCAGCAGTTTAAGGCTGGGCGCCTACGAGCAGTACTTC
CASSLRLGAYEQYF
>NA|TRBV11-2|TRBJ2-1|NA
TGTGCCAGCAGCCCGCTGGAACTAGCCGTAAATGAGCAGTTCTTC
CASSPLELAVNEQFF